This T cell receptor (beta chain) was recorded in a study of cytomegalovirus exposure and HLA in healthy donors. Study findings and constraints: The presence/absence work took it that sequencing depth was about the same across donors. In a later analysis, most CMV-associated TCR beta chains appeared HLA-restricted. A few V segments could not be told apart, such as TRBV6-2 and TRBV6-3, and were left out.

This clone was seen only a few times. Antigen: not known. Primers included in the PCR were 60 Vbeta and 13 Jbeta primers. The repertoire was sequenced with immunoSEQ multiplex PCR; TCRdb's copy has only in-frame clones and lacks some. The data show roughly 140,000 clones, with 80% seen just once and about 5% held by the top ten. J gave up 0 bases and V 6 bases, and 4 bases lay outside the gene matches. Germline CDR1 reads SQVTM; CDR2 reads ANQGSEA. The CDR3 runs 13 residues. The receptor was derived from a male donor in good health and CMV-seronegative. The sequencing sample was made of PBMCs. The chain employs TRBV29-1 and TRBJ2-7; 8 nucleotides line up with TRBD2. The CDR3 nucleotides are TGCAGCGTCCGCGGGGGGCTCTCCTACGAGCAGTACTTC. Protein product: CSVRGGLSYEQYF.